This TCR beta chain was sequenced in a study of blood T cell repertoires in COVID-19. Germline V gene sequence: CDR1 LNHNV, CDR2 YYDKDF (reference sequence). V was cut by 5 bases and J by 6 bases, with 14 bases left in between. The CDR3 extends over 14 amino acids. Generated by immunoSEQ multiplex PCR, the TCRdb table keeps only in-frame clones and is missing some. The sample records over 20,000 clones, 80% to 95% being singletons. This sequence joins TRBV15 and TRBJ2-1; D perhaps matches TRBD1 (6 bases). The source is a human donor in a cohort sampled during active COVID-19. The sample was peripheral blood. The CDR3 protein is CATSPGIGGNEQFF. In DNA, the CDR3 is TGTGCCACCAGCCCCGGAATAGGGGGCAATGAGCAGTTCTTC.